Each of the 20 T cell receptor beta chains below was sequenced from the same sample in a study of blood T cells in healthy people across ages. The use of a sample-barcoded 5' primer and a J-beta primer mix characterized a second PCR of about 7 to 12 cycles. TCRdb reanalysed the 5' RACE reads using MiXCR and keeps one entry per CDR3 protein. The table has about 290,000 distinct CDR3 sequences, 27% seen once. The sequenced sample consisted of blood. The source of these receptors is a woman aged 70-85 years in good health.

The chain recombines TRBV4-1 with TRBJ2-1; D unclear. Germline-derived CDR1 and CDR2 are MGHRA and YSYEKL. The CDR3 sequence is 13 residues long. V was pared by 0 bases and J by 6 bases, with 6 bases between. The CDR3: CASSQEQANEQFF. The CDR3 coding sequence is TGCGCCAGCAGCCAAGAGCAGGCCAATGAGCAGTTCTTC.

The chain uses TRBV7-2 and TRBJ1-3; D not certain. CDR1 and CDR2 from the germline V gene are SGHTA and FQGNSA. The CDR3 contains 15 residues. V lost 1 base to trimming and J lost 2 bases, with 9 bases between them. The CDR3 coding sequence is TGTGCCAGCAGCTTAGAGCCAGAGCCTGGAAACACCATATATTTT. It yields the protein CASSLEPEPGNTIYF.

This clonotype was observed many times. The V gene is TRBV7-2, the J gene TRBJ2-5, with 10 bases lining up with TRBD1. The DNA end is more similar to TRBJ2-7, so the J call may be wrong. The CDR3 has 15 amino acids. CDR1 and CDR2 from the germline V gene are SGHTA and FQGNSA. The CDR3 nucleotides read TGTGCCAGCAGCGGGGGGACAGGGGAGGGTTACGAGCAGTACTTC. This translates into CASSGGTGEGYEQYF.

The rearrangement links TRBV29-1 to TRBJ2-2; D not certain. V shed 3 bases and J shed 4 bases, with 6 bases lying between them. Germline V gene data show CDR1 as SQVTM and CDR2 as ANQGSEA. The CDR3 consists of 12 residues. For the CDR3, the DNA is TGCAGCGTTGAGGACGCCACCGGGGAGCTGTTTTTT. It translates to CSVEDATGELFF.

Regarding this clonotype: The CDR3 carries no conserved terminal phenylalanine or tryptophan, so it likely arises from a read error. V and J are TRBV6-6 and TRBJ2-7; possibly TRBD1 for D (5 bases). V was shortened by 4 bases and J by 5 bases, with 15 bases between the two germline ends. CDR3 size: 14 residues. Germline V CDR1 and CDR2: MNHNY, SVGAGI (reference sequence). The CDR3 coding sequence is TGTGCCAGCAGTTTGGGTCCAGGGTACGACGAGCAGTACATC. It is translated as CASSLGPGYDEQYI.

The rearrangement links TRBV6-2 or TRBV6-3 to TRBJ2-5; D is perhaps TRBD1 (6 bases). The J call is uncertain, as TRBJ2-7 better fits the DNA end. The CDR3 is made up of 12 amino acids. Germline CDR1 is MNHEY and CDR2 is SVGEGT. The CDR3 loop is CASNRVAYEQYF. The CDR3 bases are TGTGCCAGCAACAGGGTCGCCTACGAGCAGTACTTC.

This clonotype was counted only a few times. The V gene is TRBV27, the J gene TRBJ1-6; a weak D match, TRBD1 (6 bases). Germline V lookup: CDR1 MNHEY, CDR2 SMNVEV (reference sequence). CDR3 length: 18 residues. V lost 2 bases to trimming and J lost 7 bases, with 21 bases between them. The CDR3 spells CASSLITGLLSGNSPLHF. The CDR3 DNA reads TGTGCCAGCAGTTTAATAACAGGGTTGTTGAGTGGGAATTCACCCCTCCACTTT.

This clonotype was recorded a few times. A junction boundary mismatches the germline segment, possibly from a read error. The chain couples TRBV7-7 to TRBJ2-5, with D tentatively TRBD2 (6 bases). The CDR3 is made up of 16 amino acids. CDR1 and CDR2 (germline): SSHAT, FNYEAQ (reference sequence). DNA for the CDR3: TGTGCTAGCAGCAATAGGTTTGGTAGCGGAGAAGAGACCCAGTACTTC. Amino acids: CASSNRFGSGEETQYF.

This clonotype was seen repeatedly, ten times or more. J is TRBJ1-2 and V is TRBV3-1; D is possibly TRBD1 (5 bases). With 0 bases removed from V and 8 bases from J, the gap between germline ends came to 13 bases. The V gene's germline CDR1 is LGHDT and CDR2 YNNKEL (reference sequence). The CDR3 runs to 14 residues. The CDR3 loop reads CASSQDEGRGGYTF. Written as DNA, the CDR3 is TGTGCCAGCAGCCAAGATGAGGGGAGGGGAGGCTACACCTTC.

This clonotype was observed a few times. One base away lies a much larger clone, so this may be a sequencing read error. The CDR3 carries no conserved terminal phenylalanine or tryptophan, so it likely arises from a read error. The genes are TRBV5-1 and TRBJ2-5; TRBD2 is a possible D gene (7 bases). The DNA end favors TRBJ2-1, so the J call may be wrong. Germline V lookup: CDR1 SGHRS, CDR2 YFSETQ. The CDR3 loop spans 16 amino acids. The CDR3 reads CASSSGVAGAAVEQFL. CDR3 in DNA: TGCGCCAGCAGCTCGGGGGTCGCGGGGGCGGCGGTTGAGCAGTTCCTC.

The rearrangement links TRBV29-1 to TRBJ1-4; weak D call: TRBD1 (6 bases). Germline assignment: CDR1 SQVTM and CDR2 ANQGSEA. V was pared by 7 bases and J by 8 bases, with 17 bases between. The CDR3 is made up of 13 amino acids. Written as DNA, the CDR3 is TGCAGCGCCGGAAGGGGGTCACGAGAAAAACTGTTTTTT. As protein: CSAGRGSREKLFF.

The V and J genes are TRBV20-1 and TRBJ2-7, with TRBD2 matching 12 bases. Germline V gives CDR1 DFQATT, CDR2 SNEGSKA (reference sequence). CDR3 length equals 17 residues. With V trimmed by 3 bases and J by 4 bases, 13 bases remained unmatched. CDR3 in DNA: TGCAGTGCTAGTACTTCTAGCGGGAGGGCCAGTACTTACGAGCAGTACTTC. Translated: CSASTSSGRASTYEQYF.

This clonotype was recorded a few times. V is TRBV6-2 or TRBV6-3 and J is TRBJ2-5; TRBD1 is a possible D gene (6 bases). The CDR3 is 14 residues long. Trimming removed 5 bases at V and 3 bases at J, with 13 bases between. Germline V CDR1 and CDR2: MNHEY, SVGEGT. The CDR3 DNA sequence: TGTGCCAGCAGTGTTCGACAGGAAAAAGAGACCCAGTACTTC. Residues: CASSVRQEKETQYF.

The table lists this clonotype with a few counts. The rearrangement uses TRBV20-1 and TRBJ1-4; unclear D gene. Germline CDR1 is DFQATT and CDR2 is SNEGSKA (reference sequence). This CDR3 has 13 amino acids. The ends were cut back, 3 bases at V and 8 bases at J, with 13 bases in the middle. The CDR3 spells CSASGLGGEKLFF. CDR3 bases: TGCAGTGCTAGCGGTCTGGGAGGGGAAAAACTGTTTTTT.

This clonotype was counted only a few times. The CDR3 DNA reads TGCAGTGTTGGACCGACTAGCGGCTACAATGAGCAGTTCTTC. It translates to CSVGPTSGYNEQFF. The chain joins TRBV20-1 to TRBJ2-7, with 9 bases identical to TRBD2. The J call may be mistaken, given a closer DNA end match to TRBJ2-1. This CDR3 is 14 amino acids long. Germline CDR1 reads DFQATT; CDR2 reads SNEGSKA (reference sequence).

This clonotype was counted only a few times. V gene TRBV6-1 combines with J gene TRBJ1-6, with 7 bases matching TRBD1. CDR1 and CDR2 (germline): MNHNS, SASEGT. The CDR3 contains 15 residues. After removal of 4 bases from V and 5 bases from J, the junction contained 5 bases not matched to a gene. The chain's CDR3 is CASSVRGTDNSPLHF. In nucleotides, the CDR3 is TGTGCCAGCAGTGTCCGCGGGACAGATAATTCACCCCTCCACTTT.

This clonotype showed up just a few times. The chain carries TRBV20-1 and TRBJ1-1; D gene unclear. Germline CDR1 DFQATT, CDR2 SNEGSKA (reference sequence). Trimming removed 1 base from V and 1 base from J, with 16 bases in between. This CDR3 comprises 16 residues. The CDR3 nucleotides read TGCAGTGCTAGAGGAGGGCGTGGCAGCGGGAACACTGAAGCTTTCTTT. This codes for CSARGGRGSGNTEAFF.

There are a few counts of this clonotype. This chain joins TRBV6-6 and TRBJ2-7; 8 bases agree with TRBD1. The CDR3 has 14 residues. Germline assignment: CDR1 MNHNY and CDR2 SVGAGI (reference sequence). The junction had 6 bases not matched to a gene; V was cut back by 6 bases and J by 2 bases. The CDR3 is CASSEDRVPYEQYF. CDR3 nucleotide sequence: TGTGCCAGCAGCGAGGACAGGGTACCCTACGAGCAGTACTTC.

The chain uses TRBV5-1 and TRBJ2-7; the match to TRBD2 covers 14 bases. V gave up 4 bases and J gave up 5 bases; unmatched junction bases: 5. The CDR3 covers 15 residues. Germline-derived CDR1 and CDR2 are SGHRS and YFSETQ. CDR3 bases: TGCGCCAGCAGCCAGGGACTAGCGGGAGAAGACGAGCAGTACTTC. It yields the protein CASSQGLAGEDEQYF.

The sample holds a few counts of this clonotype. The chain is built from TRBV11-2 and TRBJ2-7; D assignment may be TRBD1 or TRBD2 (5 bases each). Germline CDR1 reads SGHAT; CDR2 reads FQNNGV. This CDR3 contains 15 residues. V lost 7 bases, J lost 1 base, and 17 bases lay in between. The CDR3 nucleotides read TGTGCCAGCACCGAAGTAGGGGACGGTTCCTACGAGCAGTACTTC. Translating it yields CASTEVGDGSYEQYF. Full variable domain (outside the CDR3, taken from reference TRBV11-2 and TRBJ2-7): EAGVAQSPRYKIIEKRQSVAFWCNPISGHATLYWYQQILGQGPKLLIQFQNNGVVDDSQLPKDRFSAERLKGVDSTLKIQPAKLEDSAVYLCASTEVGDGSYEQYFGPGTRLTVT.